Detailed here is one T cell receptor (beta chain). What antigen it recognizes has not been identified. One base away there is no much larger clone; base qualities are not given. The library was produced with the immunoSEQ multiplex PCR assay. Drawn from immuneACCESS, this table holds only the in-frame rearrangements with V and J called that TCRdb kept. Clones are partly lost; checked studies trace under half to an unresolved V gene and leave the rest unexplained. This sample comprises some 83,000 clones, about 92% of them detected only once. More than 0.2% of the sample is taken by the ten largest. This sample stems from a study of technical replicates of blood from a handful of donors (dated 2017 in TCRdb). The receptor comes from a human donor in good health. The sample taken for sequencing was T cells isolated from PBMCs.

The bases read TGCAGCGCTTTAGCGGGAGCGGTGAATGAGCAGTTCTTC. It translates as CSALAGAVNEQFF. The rearrangement joined TRBV29-1 to TRBJ2-1; a stretch of 9 junction bases matches TRBD2. The CDR3, from cysteine to phenylalanine, totals 13 residues. CDR3 DNA is the only sequence kept; it has 39 bases, read in frame from the first base. Ends trimmed: V by 7 bases, J by 7 bases; bases unmatched to a gene: 8. CDR1 and CDR2, looked up from the germline V gene, are SQVTM and ANQGSEA.